The 17 T cell receptor beta chains below all came from one sample that was sequenced in a study of CD8+CD57+ T cells in acquired aplastic anemia. Investigators profiled TCR beta VDJ and CDR3 from genomic DNA template. Each CDR3 protein is one row after TCRdb ran MiXCR on the reads. The repertoire holds some 82,000 distinct CDR3 sequences, over 35% seen once, with around 63% in the top ten. The sample was sorted CD4+, CD8+, or CD8+CD57+ T cells (not recorded which) from PBMCs. The receptors originated from a human donor in good health, serving as a control.

This clonotype was seen a handful of times. The chain has TRBV6-2 or TRBV6-3 and TRBJ1-3; D not resolved. This CDR3 is built from 17 residues. Germline CDR1 and CDR2: MNHEY and SVGEGT. V lost 2 bases, J lost 0 bases, and 14 bases lay in between. As DNA, the CDR3 is TGTGCCAGCAGTTACGTCTTCCAGGAGCACTCTGGAAACACCATATATTTT. It encodes CASSYVFQEHSGNTIYF.

In the case of this clonotype: A single base separates this from a much larger clone, so it may be a read error. The CDR3 ends on some other residue instead of the conserved phenylalanine or tryptophan, so this is likely a read error. The chain carries TRBV3-1 and TRBJ1-2, with a tentative D call TRBD1 (6 bases). The CDR3 sequence is 15 residues long. Trimming shortened V by 4 bases and J by 2 bases, and 14 bases separated the two germline ends. Per germline, CDR1 LGHDT and CDR2 YNNKEL (reference sequence). The CDR3 DNA is TGTGCCAGCAGCCGAAAGACAGGCCGGAACTATGGCTACACCCTC. It specifies CASSRKTGRNYGYTL.

The J gene is TRBJ1-2, the V gene TRBV2; D is undetermined. With 8 bases removed from V and 8 bases from J, the gap between germline ends came to 18 bases. The CDR3 runs 13 residues. CDR1 and CDR2 from the germline V gene are SNHLY and FYNNEI. The CDR3 sequence: CASLAGFMWGYTF. CDR3 bases: TGTGCCAGCCTGGCCGGTTTCATGTGGGGCTACACCTTC.

This clonotype has ten or more counts. The V call is TRBV19, the J call TRBJ1-3; unclear D gene. This CDR3 has 13 amino acids. The ends were cut back, 5 bases at V and 6 bases at J, with 11 bases in the middle. Germline CDR1 and CDR2: LNHDA and SQIVND (reference sequence). The CDR3 protein is CASSFGQTNTIYF. CDR3 nucleotides: TGTGCCAGTAGTTTCGGGCAGACAAACACCATATATTTT.

This clonotype occurred many times. The rearrangement uses TRBV25-1 and TRBJ2-3, with TRBD2 matching 12 bases. The germline CDR1 and CDR2 sequences are MGHDK and SYGVNS. V lost 5 bases, J lost 0 bases, and 6 bases stayed unmatched. The CDR3 covers 17 residues. CDR3 DNA: TGTGCCAGCAGTCTGTGGACTAGCGGGACTAGCACAGATACGCAGTATTTT. This codes for CASSLWTSGTSTDTQYF.

This clonotype was observed at least ten times. The chain couples TRBV9 to TRBJ1-1, with TRBD1 matching over 8 bases. Germline lookup yields CDR1 SGDLS and CDR2 YYNGEE. Germline trimming cut 4 bases from V and 1 base from J; bases unmatched to any gene: 3. The CDR3 sequence is 14 residues long. This CDR3 reads CASSPGTGNTEAFF. The CDR3 DNA sequence: TGTGCCAGCAGCCCAGGGACAGGGAACACTGAAGCTTTCTTT. Full variable domain (outside the CDR3, taken from reference TRBV9 and TRBJ1-1): DSGVTQTPKHLITATGQRVTLRCSPRSGDLSVYWYQQSLDQGLQFLIQYYNGEERAKGNILERFSAQQFPDLHSELNLSSLELGDSALYFCASSPGTGNTEAFFGQGTRLTVV.

This clonotype showed up just a few times. The CDR3 coding sequence is TGTGCCAGCAGCTCTGGACCCGTCTACGAGCAGTACTTC. Its protein is CASSSGPVYEQYF. V and J are TRBV7-3 and TRBJ2-7; D gene ambiguous. CDR1 and CDR2 (germline): SGHTA, FQGTGA. The CDR3 covers 13 residues. V lost 4 bases, J lost 3 bases, and 10 bases lay in between.

This clonotype was recorded a few times. The chain joins TRBV29-1 to TRBJ1-1; 7 positions match TRBD1. Germline V CDR1 and CDR2: SQVTM, ANQGSEA. Trimming cost V 6 bases and J 4 bases; bases outside gene matches: 8. The CDR3 spans 13 residues. The CDR3: CSVENPGGTEAFF. Here the CDR3 DNA reads TGCAGCGTCGAAAATCCAGGGGGCACTGAAGCTTTCTTT.

V and J are TRBV5-1 and TRBJ2-7; perhaps TRBD1 as D (6 bases). The germline CDR1 and CDR2 sequences are SGHRS and YFSETQ. Trimming stripped 0 bases from V and 0 bases from J, with 16 bases between. The CDR3 length is 17 residues. The DNA of the CDR3 is TGCGCCAGCAGCTTGGAGTTGCGGACAGCGAGCTCCTACGAGCAGTACTTC. Its translation is CASSLELRTASSYEQYF.

This clonotype was found a few times. V and J are TRBV4-1 and TRBJ2-2; 7 bases agree with TRBD2. V was clipped by 0 bases and J by 6 bases; unmatched bases: 10. The CDR3 has 17 amino acids. Germline assignment: CDR1 MGHRA and CDR2 YSYEKL. Written as DNA, the CDR3 is TGCGCCAGCAGCCAAGAAAGCGACGGGGGGTACTCCGGGGAGCTGTTTTTT. Its translation: CASSQESDGGYSGELFF.

This clonotype was observed many times. V and J are TRBV2 and TRBJ1-5; D gene ambiguous. V dropped 3 bases and J dropped 4 bases, with 10 bases sitting between them. The germline gives CDR1 SNHLY, CDR2 FYNNEI. This CDR3 comprises 14 residues. The CDR3 sequence: CASSDGQMNQPQHF. The CDR3 bases are TGTGCCAGCAGTGATGGTCAGATGAATCAGCCCCAGCATTTT. The full variable domain, completed using reference TRBV2 and TRBJ1-5, is EPEVTQTPSHQVTQMGQEVILRCVPISNHLYFYWYRQILGQKVEFLVSFYNNEISEKSEIFDDQFSVERPDGSNFTLKIRSTKLEDSAMYFCASSDGQMNQPQHFGDGTRLSIL.

This clonotype was detected ten times or more. This chain connects TRBV2 to TRBJ1-2; 9 bases are a match to TRBD1. This CDR3 spans 15 amino acids. CDR1 and CDR2 (germline): SNHLY, FYNNEI. Written as DNA, the CDR3 is TGTGCAGAACAAGACAGGGGGTCTTCTAACTATGGCTACACCTTC. Translating it yields CAEQDRGSSNYGYTF. Combining the CDR3 with reference TRBV2 and TRBJ1-2 gives the whole variable domain EPEVTQTPSHQVTQMGQEVILRCVPISNHLYFYWYRQILGQKVEFLVSFYNNEISEKSEIFDDQFSVERPDGSNFTLKIRSTKLEDSAMYFCAEQDRGSSNYGYTFGSGTRLTVV.

This clonotype was recorded at least ten times. The chain combines TRBV24-1 with TRBJ1-2; no definite D call. In germline, CDR1 is KGHDR, CDR2 SFDVKD. The CDR3 is made up of 14 amino acids. V was trimmed by 4 bases and J by 8 bases, leaving 16 bases between them. The CDR3 DNA is TGTGCCACCAGTGACTCGGGAGTTTCGGGAGGCTACACCTTC. Protein: CATSDSGVSGGYTF.

The rearrangement links TRBV20-1 to TRBJ1-2, with 11 bases identical to TRBD1. Per germline, CDR1 DFQATT and CDR2 SNEGSKA (reference sequence). Unmatched junction bases numbered 8, after V lost 6 bases and J lost 5 bases. The length of the CDR3 is 14 residues. CDR3 sequence reads: CSASGDRGWYGYTF. The CDR3 DNA is TGCAGTGCGAGTGGGGACAGGGGGTGGTATGGCTACACCTTC.

This clonotype has at least ten counts. DNA for the CDR3: TGTGCTAGTGGTCAAGACGGGCCTACGAACACTGAAGCTTTCTTT. It yields the protein CASGQDGPTNTEAFF. The V and J genes are TRBV12-5 and TRBJ1-1, with no clear D. Germline-derived CDR1 and CDR2 are LGHNT and FRNRAP. V lost 5 bases and J lost 1, with 14 bases in between. CDR3 length: 15 residues.

The gene calls are TRBV25-1 and TRBJ1-6; D is unclear. V was pared by 2 bases and J by 9 bases, with 11 bases between. This CDR3 has 14 residues. In germline, CDR1 is MGHDK, CDR2 SYGVNS. The CDR3 region has the DNA TGTGCCAGCAGTGAAAGAGGAACGAGTTCACCCCTCCACTTT. This gives the protein CASSERGTSSPLHF.

A single count supports this clonotype. V gene TRBV19 combines with J gene TRBJ2-7; 7 nucleotides agree with TRBD1. The CDR3 contains 13 residues. Germline CDR1 and CDR2: LNHDA and SQIVND (reference sequence). Unmatched junction bases numbered 7, after V lost 8 bases and J lost 3 bases. The CDR3 region is CASRGQEYYEQYF. In DNA form, the CDR3 reads TGTGCCAGTCGTGGACAGGAATACTACGAGCAGTACTTC.